The present TCR beta chain was sequenced within a study of cytomegalovirus exposure and HLA in healthy donors. General study points: A further, later analysis showed that HLA-associated TCR beta chains (compared with equally common others) were more clonally expanded. In a later analysis, several top co-occurrence clusters appeared linked to parvovirus B19, influenza, CMV and Epstein-Barr virus. By a later analysis, the bulk of CMV-associated TCR beta chains appeared HLA-restricted.

With respect to this clone: What it binds is unknown.

The PCR used 60 Vbeta and 13 Jbeta primers. Profiling relied on immunoSEQ multiplex PCR, and the TCRdb table lists in-frame clones only, not all of them. Of some 180,000 clones in the sample, approximately 80% were seen once. With 1 base removed from V and 0 bases from J, the gap between germline ends came to 16 bases. The CDR3 has 17 residues. Per germline, CDR1 GTSNPN and CDR2 SVGIG (reference sequence). Sequenced: PBMCs. The J gene is TRBJ1-5, the V gene TRBV30; D is possibly TRBD1 (5 bases). The receptor's source is a woman aged 18-30 years in good health and CMV-seronegative. CDR3 DNA sequence: TGTGCCTGGAGTGCAGAATGGAGGGGATATAGCAATCAGCCCCAGCATTTT. Translated: CAWSAEWRGYSNQPQHF.